This entry lists 2 T cell receptor beta chains sequenced from one sample in a study of PD-L1 blockade in urothelial cancer. Time point denoted: pretreatment peripheral blood. The table came from immunoSEQ multiplex PCR; TCRdb's copy has only in-frame clones and leaves some out. The sample shows 130,000 or so clones, about 81% of them seen only once. The sample in question was PBMCs, obtained around atezolizumab (anti-PD-L1) treatment. The receptors shown here come from a man between 45 and 60 years old with urothelial cancer.

The chain has TRBV18 and TRBJ1-6; D may be TRBD1 (5 bases). Trimming shortened V by 6 bases and J by 6 bases, and 18 bases separated the two germline ends. CDR1 is KGHSH and CDR2 is LQKENI in the germline V gene. The CDR3 is 16 residues long. The CDR3 reads CASSRTSDIPNSPLHF. The CDR3, as DNA: TGTGCCAGCTCTCGTACCTCGGACATCCCTAATTCACCCCTCCACTTT.

J is TRBJ1-1 and V is TRBV30; 9 bases fit TRBD1. Germline values: CDR1 GTSNPN, CDR2 SVGIG (reference sequence). CDR3 length equals 13 residues. The J segment lost 5 bases and the V segment lost 7 bases, leaving 8 bases of the junction unmatched. CDR3: CASYGTGRTEAFF. The CDR3 DNA reads TGTGCCTCCTACGGGACAGGGAGGACTGAAGCTTTCTTT.